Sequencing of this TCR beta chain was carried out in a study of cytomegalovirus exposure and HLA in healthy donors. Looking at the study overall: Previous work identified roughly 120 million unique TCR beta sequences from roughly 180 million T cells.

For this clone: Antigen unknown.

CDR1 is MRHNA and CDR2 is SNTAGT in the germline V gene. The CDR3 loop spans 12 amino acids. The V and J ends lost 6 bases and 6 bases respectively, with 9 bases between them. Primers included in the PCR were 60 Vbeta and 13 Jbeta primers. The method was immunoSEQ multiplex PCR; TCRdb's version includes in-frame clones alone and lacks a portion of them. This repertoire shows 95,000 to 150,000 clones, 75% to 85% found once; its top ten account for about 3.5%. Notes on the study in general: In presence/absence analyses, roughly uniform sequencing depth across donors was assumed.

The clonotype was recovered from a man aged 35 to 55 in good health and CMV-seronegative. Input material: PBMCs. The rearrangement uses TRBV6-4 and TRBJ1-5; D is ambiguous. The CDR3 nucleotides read TGTGCCAGCAGCGACCCCTTTCAGCCCCAGCATTTT. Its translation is CASSDPFQPQHF.